This entry concerns a single T cell receptor beta chain. The data were produced by immunoSEQ multiplex PCR, yet TCRdb's version contains in-frame clones alone and is incomplete. Altogether over 200,000 clones are present, 70% to 90% being singletons, with the ten largest covering approximately 2.9%. This sample is part of a study of cytomegalovirus exposure and HLA in healthy donors. This receptor was taken from a woman between 18 and 29 years old in good health and CMV-seronegative. Source material: PBMCs.

The CDR3: CASSFAPLGQGANEQFF. The DNA for the CDR3 is TGTGCCAGCAGTTTCGCCCCCTTGGGACAGGGGGCCAATGAGCAGTTCTTC. V and J are TRBV27 and TRBJ2-1; the match to TRBD1 covers 12 bases. The CDR3 spans 17 residues. CDR1 and CDR2 (germline): MNHEY, SMNVEV (reference sequence). J lost 6 bases, V lost 3 bases, and 9 bases had no gene match.